The clone carrying this T cell receptor (beta chain) appeared many times. Its matching antigen is unknown. Attachment of unique molecular identifiers was made to individual cDNA molecules. Each CDR3 protein is one row after TCRdb ran MiXCR on the 5' RACE reads. Of roughly 40,000 distinct CDR3 sequences listed, 10% to 15% are singletons. These data come from a study of early T cells in non-severe SARS-CoV-2 infection. CDR1 and CDR2 (germline): MNHEY, SVGEGT. This CDR3 spans 12 amino acids. V lost 2 bases and J lost 6, with 4 bases in between. Study findings and constraints: Sequences matched to VDJdb favored anti-spike CD8 responses, while private and CD4 specificities were missed.

Sequenced material: whole blood. This chain connects TRBV6-2 or TRBV6-3 to TRBJ2-2; no clear D gene. The receptor's source is an adult who was a healthcare worker with PCR-confirmed SARS-CoV-2 infection or an uninfected control (not recorded which). CDR3 in amino acids: CASSYPSGELFF. As DNA, the CDR3 is TGTGCCAGCAGTTACCCCTCCGGGGAGCTGTTTTTT.